A single sample gave rise to the 14 T cell receptor beta chains below, sequenced in a study of glioma-infiltrating T cells after dendritic cell vaccination. TCRdb keeps only in-frame clones here, not all; method: immunoSEQ multiplex PCR. This table holds tens of thousands of clones, about 83% found once. Time point reported: after dendritic cell vaccination, including at tumor progression/relapse. Sequencing used blood, obtained after dendritic cell vaccination. Source of these receptors: a human donor with glioblastoma.

This chain uses TRBV7-9 with TRBJ2-5; D not resolved. This CDR3 comprises 13 residues. V lost 2 bases, J lost 2 bases, and 6 bases lay in between. CDR1 is SEHNR and CDR2 is FQNEAQ in the germline V gene (reference sequence). The CDR3 loop is CASSLNTQETQYF. In nucleotides, the CDR3 is TGTGCCAGCAGCTTAAATACTCAAGAGACCCAGTACTTC.

V is TRBV6-5 and J is TRBJ2-7, with a tentative D call TRBD2 (6 bases). In germline, CDR1 is MNHEY, CDR2 SVGAGI. Trimming stripped 0 bases from V and 2 bases from J, with 11 bases between. There are 15 residues in the CDR3. DNA of the CDR3: TGTGCCAGCAGTTACTCGGAGACGGGGGCCTACGAGCAGTACTTC. Amino acids: CASSYSETGAYEQYF.

CDR3 region: CASISILASGPTDTQYF. The CDR3 nucleotides read TGTGCCAGCATAAGTATTTTGGCTAGCGGTCCCACAGATACGCAGTATTTT. This rearrangement joins TRBV2 to TRBJ2-3, with 7 bases aligning to TRBD2. J gave up 2 bases and V 7 bases, and 15 bases lay outside the gene matches. CDR1 and CDR2 from the germline V gene are SNHLY and FYNNEI. The CDR3 is 17 amino acids.

The V call is TRBV5-8, the J call TRBJ2-1, with a possible D match to TRBD1 (5 bases). CDR1 is SGHTS and CDR2 is YDEGEE in the germline V gene. The CDR3 spans 17 residues. Trimming left V 2 bases short and J 1 base short, with 16 bases between. CDR3 amino acids: CASSFGTGQPSYNEQFF. The CDR3 DNA is TGTGCCAGCAGCTTTGGTACAGGTCAGCCTTCCTACAATGAGCAGTTCTTC.

The rearrangement links TRBV7-2 to TRBJ2-1; a weak D match, TRBD2 (6 bases). V dropped 3 bases and J dropped 6 bases, with 15 bases sitting between them. Germline V gives CDR1 SGHTA, CDR2 FQGNSA. CDR3 length equals 15 residues. The CDR3 sequence: CASSFGTGGLNEQFF. The CDR3 nucleotides are TGTGCCAGCAGCTTCGGGACTGGAGGACTCAATGAGCAGTTCTTC.

The chain couples TRBV11-3 to TRBJ1-2, with 7 bases lining up with TRBD1. The CDR3 totals 13 residues. V lost 5 bases to trimming and J lost 4 bases; unmatched junction nucleotides: 4. CDR1 is SGHNT, CDR2 YENEEA, per germline. The CDR3 region has the DNA TGTGCCAGCAGCCGGGGACAGCTCTATGGCTACACCTTC. Protein sequence: CASSRGQLYGYTF.

The CDR3 DNA sequence: TGTGCCAGCAGCCAGGGAGTGAACACTGAAGCTTTCTTT. Translating gives CASSQGVNTEAFF. The gene calls are TRBV14 and TRBJ1-1; D is uncertain. Germline CDR1 and CDR2: SGHDN and FVKESK. This CDR3 spans 13 amino acids. Trimming removed 3 bases at V and 0 bases at J, with 5 bases between.

The gene calls are TRBV29-1 and TRBJ2-7; 8 positions match TRBD1. CDR1 is SQVTM and CDR2 is ANQGSEA in the germline V gene. This CDR3 spans 13 amino acids. Trimming removed 6 bases from V and 3 bases from J; junction bases left unmatched: 7. CDR3 loop: CSVATGVFYEQYF. CDR3 sequence (DNA): TGCAGCGTGGCGACAGGGGTCTTCTACGAGCAGTACTTC.

DNA of the CDR3: TGCGCCAGCAGCCAAGATACTGGGACAGGCTGGGTGAACACTGAAGCTTTCTTT. Its translation is CASSQDTGTGWVNTEAFF. The chain carries TRBV4-1 and TRBJ1-1; 8 bases align to TRBD1. Germline assignment: CDR1 MGHRA and CDR2 YSYEKL. V trimming: 0 bases; J trimming: 0 bases; junction bases outside the gene matches: 9. The CDR3 runs to 18 residues.

This chain links TRBV6-5 with TRBJ2-3; D uncertain. This CDR3 is 14 amino acids long. V lost 6 bases and J lost 5, with 15 bases in between. Germline CDR1 MNHEY, CDR2 SVGAGI. The CDR3 loop reads CASSAEGSGDTQYF. The DNA for the CDR3 is TGTGCCAGCAGCGCAGAAGGCTCGGGAGATACGCAGTATTTT.

The chain carries TRBV6-1 and TRBJ2-3, with TRBD1 as a possible D gene (7 bases). CDR3 length equals 14 residues. The germline V gene has CDR1 MNHNS and CDR2 SASEGT. Trimming stripped 8 bases from V and 3 bases from J, with 15 bases between. The CDR3 sequence: CASQVSGGTDTQYF. In DNA, the CDR3 is TGTGCCAGCCAAGTGTCAGGGGGGACAGATACGCAGTATTTT.

The gene calls are TRBV19 and TRBJ2-2; D may be TRBD1 (5 bases). Germline V CDR1 and CDR2: LNHDA, SQIVND (reference sequence). Trimming removed 5 bases at V and 4 bases at J, with 17 bases between. This CDR3 contains 16 residues. The CDR3, as DNA: TGTGCCAGTAGTCGACGGACGACAGTAGCCACCGGGGAGCTGTTTTTT. Translated, it gives CASSRRTTVATGELFF.

The chain links TRBV5-1 to TRBJ1-2, with TRBD1 matching 10 bases. The CDR3 is 14 residues long. V dropped 0 bases and J dropped 8; count of bases not matched to a gene: 4. From germline, CDR1 is SGHRS and CDR2 YFSETQ. CDR3 DNA sequence: TGCGCCAGCAGCTTGGAGGGACAGGGGCGCGGCTACACCTTC. Residues: CASSLEGQGRGYTF.

The chain recombines TRBV7-2 with TRBJ1-6; perhaps TRBD1 as D (6 bases). The CDR3 has 13 amino acids. V lost 7 bases, J lost 11 bases, and 15 bases lay in between. Germline-derived CDR1 and CDR2 are SGHTA and FQGNSA. CDR3 sequence (DNA): TGTGCCAGCACCCCGGGGGGCAGTGCACCCCTCCACTTT. Residues: CASTPGGSAPLHF.